Listed here are 20 T cell receptor beta chains from one sample, sequenced in a study of blood T cell repertoires in COVID-19 (dated by TCRdb to between 2020 and 2021). Receptor libraries were prepared by the immunoSEQ multiplex PCR assay. Entries here come from immuneACCESS through TCRdb and include only in-frame sequences with V and J called. Some clones fail to appear in such tables; in the studies checked, an unresolved V gene covers under half of the shortfall, and the cause of the remainder is unknown. Present in this sample are about 310,000 clones, around 86% of which were seen just once. Of the sample, 1% falls within the top ten clones. Sequences were obtained from peripheral blood. The receptor set was obtained from a man aged 50 or older with active or convalescent COVID-19.

The genes are TRBV10-2 and TRBJ1-1; tentatively, D is TRBD1 (5 bases). Between the trimmed V and J ends, which lost 8 bases and 3 bases, there was a span of 16 bases. Germline V gene sequence: CDR1 WSHSY, CDR2 SAAADI. The length of the CDR3 is 14 residues. The CDR3 coding sequence is TGCGCCAGCTCTCCAGGGAACTCTTACACTGAAGCTTTCTTT. Protein product: CASSPGNSYTEAFF.

Worth noting for this clone: Distinct nucleotide sequences in the sample also encode this CDR3. The J gene is TRBJ1-2, the V gene TRBV15; tentative D call: TRBD1 (5 bases). The CDR3 extends over 13 amino acids. Germline V gene lookup returns CDR1 LNHNV and CDR2 YYDKDF (reference sequence). Between the trimmed V and J ends, which lost 6 bases and 2 bases, there was a span of 10 bases. The CDR3 loop reads CATRDTTNYGYTF. Here the CDR3 DNA reads TGTGCCACCAGGGACACCACAAACTATGGCTACACCTTC.

This clone was counted a single time. This sequence joins TRBV7-8 and TRBJ2-3, with 11 bases that match TRBD1. The CDR3 totals 15 residues. Germline trimming cut 3 bases from V and 5 bases from J; bases unmatched to any gene: 4. The germline V gene encodes CDR1 SGHVS and CDR2 FQNEAQ. CDR3 sequence: CASSFGQGAKDTQYF. The CDR3 nucleotides read TGTGCCAGCAGCTTCGGACAGGGGGCGAAAGATACGCAGTATTTT.

This chain connects TRBV5-1 to TRBJ2-7, with D maybe TRBD1 (5 bases). Trimming removed 5 bases from V and 6 bases from J, with 15 bases in between. In germline, CDR1 is SGHRS, CDR2 YFSETQ. CDR3 length: 13 amino acids. The CDR3 DNA reads as TGCGCCAGCAGTAGGGGTCCAAGGGGCGAGCAGTACTTC. Its translation is CASSRGPRGEQYF.

This clone was detected only once. The CDR3 DNA is TGTGCCAGCAGCGTAGTGAGTTACTCTGAAGCTTTCTTT. Translating gives CASSVVSYSEAFF. This chain uses TRBV9 with TRBJ1-1; D unresolved. With 0 bases removed from V and 6 bases from J, the gap between germline ends came to 9 bases. CDR1 is SGDLS, CDR2 YYNGEE, per germline. The CDR3 sequence is 13 residues long.

This chain links TRBV18 with TRBJ2-2; D is ambiguous. There are 15 residues in the CDR3. V was clipped by 2 bases and J by 0 bases, with 7 bases between them. Looked up from germline, CDR1 is KGHSH and CDR2 is LQKENI. This CDR3 is CASSPSNPNTGELFF. CDR3 nucleotides: TGTGCCAGCTCACCAAGCAACCCGAACACCGGGGAGCTGTTTTTT. Based on the CDR3 plus reference TRBV18 and TRBJ2-2, the full variable domain is NAGVMQNPRHLVRRRGQEARLRCSPMKGHSHVYWYRQLPEEGLKFMVYLQKENIIDESGMPKERFSAEFPKEGPSILRIQQVVRGDSAAYFCASSPSNPNTGELFFGEGSRLTVL.

The gene calls are TRBV6-5 and TRBJ1-4, with D unclear. Trimming cost V 2 bases and J 3 bases, with 4 bases left between them. This CDR3 spans 13 amino acids. The germline V gene encodes CDR1 MNHEY and CDR2 SVGAGI. The CDR3 loop is CASSYLPNEKLFF. The CDR3 bases are TGTGCCAGCAGTTACCTCCCTAATGAAAAACTGTTTTTT.

The chain joins TRBV2 to TRBJ1-3, with 7 bases matching TRBD1. CDR3 length equals 14 residues. CDR1 and CDR2 from the germline V gene are SNHLY and FYNNEI. Trimming removed 3 bases from V and 8 bases from J; junction bases left unmatched: 7. In nucleotides, the CDR3 is TGTGCCAGCAGTGAGCGAGGGGGCAGTTACACCATATATTTT. Translation gives CASSERGGSYTIYF. The full variable domain, its missing parts supplied by reference TRBV2 and TRBJ1-3, is EPEVTQTPSHQVTQMGQEVILRCVPISNHLYFYWYRQILGQKVEFLVSFYNNEISEKSEIFDDQFSVERPDGSNFTLKIRSTKLEDSAMYFCASSERGGSYTIYFGEGSWLTVV.

The CDR3 spells CASSLPVTGRTEAFF. The CDR3, as DNA: TGTGCCAGCAGTTTACCAGTAACAGGGAGAACTGAAGCTTTCTTT. The chain uses TRBV28 and TRBJ1-1; a weak D match, TRBD1 (6 bases). Trimming took off 2 bases at V and 5 bases at J, with 15 bases between the two ends. Germline lookup yields CDR1 MDHEN and CDR2 SYDVKM. The length of the CDR3 is 15 residues.

The chain carries TRBV5-1 and TRBJ2-5, with TRBD2 as a possible D gene (6 bases). Germline loops: CDR1 SGHRS, CDR2 YFSETQ. This CDR3 contains 15 residues. The V gene lost 4 bases and the J gene lost 5 bases, with 18 bases spanning the gap. The CDR3 sequence is CASSQGWGTGETQYF. In DNA, the CDR3 is TGCGCCAGCAGCCAAGGGTGGGGGACTGGGGAGACCCAGTACTTC. The variable domain in full, with the rest retrieved from reference TRBV5-1 and TRBJ2-5, is KAGVTQTPRYLIKTRGQQVTLSCSPISGHRSVSWYQQTPGQGLQFLFEYFSETQRNKGNFPGRFSGRQFSNSRSEMNVSTLELGDSALYLCASSQGWGTGETQYFGPGTRLLVL.

The chain joins TRBV6-6 to TRBJ1-6; perhaps TRBD1 as D (5 bases). V lost 8 bases to trimming and J lost 1 base, with 9 bases between them. The V gene's germline CDR1 is MNHNY and CDR2 SVGAGI (reference sequence). The CDR3 loop spans 14 amino acids. Here the CDR3 reads CASSDSSYNSPLHF. The CDR3 DNA reads as TGTGCCAGCTCAGACAGTTCCTATAATTCACCCCTCCACTTT.

The V gene is TRBV5-1, the J gene TRBJ2-2; TRBD2 matches 10 bases. The junction had 4 bases not matched to a gene; V was cut back by 2 bases and J by 6 bases. The germline CDR1 and CDR2 sequences are SGHRS and YFSETQ. The CDR3 has 15 residues. CDR3 DNA sequence: TGCGCCAGCAGCTTAAGCGGGAGGGCCTCCGGGGAGCTGTTTTTT. It encodes CASSLSGRASGELFF.

The chain combines TRBV28 with TRBJ1-1; tentative D call: TRBD1 (5 bases). Trimming removed 6 bases from V and 2 bases from J, with 16 bases in between. Germline-derived CDR1 and CDR2 are MDHEN and SYDVKM. CDR3 length: 15 residues. The CDR3 nucleotides are TGTGCCAGCAGAACCCGAGGAGGGGCTAACACTGAAGCTTTCTTT. Encoded protein: CASRTRGGANTEAFF.

The chain recombines TRBV4-2 with TRBJ2-7, with D maybe TRBD2 (5 bases). This CDR3 region has 14 residues. Trimming left V 0 bases short and J 5 bases short, with 11 bases between. Looked up from germline, CDR1 is LGHNA and CDR2 is YNFKEQ. CDR3 nucleotides: TGTGCCAGCAGCCAAGAGCGAGGGCCCCACGAGCAGTACTTC. Amino acids: CASSQERGPHEQYF.

The chain combines TRBV6-6 with TRBJ2-2, with TRBD2 identical over 7 bases. CDR1 and CDR2 (germline): MNHNY, SVGAGI (reference sequence). This CDR3 region has 13 residues. With V trimmed by 8 bases and J by 5 bases, 5 bases remained unmatched. CDR3 in amino acids: CASGDYLTGELFF. The DNA for the CDR3 is TGTGCCAGCGGGGACTACCTAACCGGGGAGCTGTTTTTT.

This clone was observed a few times. The chain is built from TRBV5-3 and TRBJ2-7; perhaps TRBD2 as D (5 bases). TRBV5-3 is classed as an ORF, of uncertain function. This CDR3 region has 14 residues. The V end lost 3 bases, the J end lost 5 bases, and 15 bases lay between the germline ends. CDR3 nucleotide sequence: TGTGCCAGAAGCTGGGGTCAGGACGGGAACGAGCAGTACTTC. Translated: CARSWGQDGNEQYF.

This chain links TRBV18 with TRBJ1-3; D remains ambiguous. Trimming stripped 0 bases from V and 0 bases from J, with 6 bases between. The CDR3 loop spans 15 amino acids. CDR1 and CDR2 from the germline V gene are KGHSH and LQKENI. The CDR3 DNA is TGTGCCAGCTCACCACCCGGGGACTCTGGAAACACCATATATTTT. This gives the protein CASSPPGDSGNTIYF.

J is TRBJ1-1 and V is TRBV18, with 7 positions matching TRBD1. V lost 4 bases, J lost 2 bases, and 10 bases stayed unmatched. Germline CDR1 is KGHSH and CDR2 is LQKENI. CDR3 size: 16 residues. The CDR3: CASSLSSTGINTEAFF. In DNA, the CDR3 is TGTGCCAGCTCACTCTCCTCGACAGGGATTAACACTGAAGCTTTCTTT.

This chain joins TRBV7-9 and TRBJ2-7, with 11 bases lining up with TRBD1. Germline loops: CDR1 SEHNR, CDR2 FQNEAQ (reference sequence). The J segment lost 3 bases and the V segment lost 3 bases, leaving 4 bases of the junction unmatched. The CDR3 length is 15 residues. The CDR3 coding sequence is TGTGCCAGCAGCTTGCGAGGGACAGGGGGCTACGAGCAGTACTTC. It is translated as CASSLRGTGGYEQYF.

Regarding this clone: The same CDR3 also results from other DNA sequences found in this sample. This CDR3 reads CASSFGQGSYNEQFF. The CDR3 DNA sequence: TGCGCCAGCAGCTTTGGGCAGGGGTCCTACAATGAGCAGTTCTTC. The chain has TRBV5-1 and TRBJ2-1, with TRBD1 as a possible D gene (6 bases). V lost 2 bases to trimming and J lost 1 base, with 10 bases between them. Germline-derived CDR1 and CDR2 are SGHRS and YFSETQ. CDR3 length: 15 residues. Full variable domain (missing parts from reference TRBV5-1 and TRBJ2-1): KAGVTQTPRYLIKTRGQQVTLSCSPISGHRSVSWYQQTPGQGLQFLFEYFSETQRNKGNFPGRFSGRQFSNSRSEMNVSTLELGDSALYLCASSFGQGSYNEQFFGPGTRLTVL.